This T cell receptor beta chain originates from a study of graft-versus-host responses after intestinal transplantation (dated by TCRdb to the early 2020s). Regarding the complete study: The transplants that recipients received were multivisceral, liver-intestinal, or isolated intestinal. All recipients received anti-thymocyte globulin induction followed by maintenance tacrolimus and steroids for around 3 years. Bulk TCR-beta CDR3 sequencing was used to track graft-versus-host and host-versus-graft alloreactive T cell clones in the graft, circulation and bone marrow after intestinal transplantation. To identify alloreactive clones, pre-transplant mixed lymphocyte reaction products were sequenced and compared with unstimulated pre-transplant donor and recipient T cells. The cohort enrolled 20 to 30 intestinal transplant recipients including one retransplant, and a few patients lacking pretransplant specimens were excluded. Donor T cell macrochimerism was defined as a peak of at least 4% donor T cells among recipient peripheral blood mononuclear cells. Instead of going to the commercial service, samples from a few later patients were sequenced in-house on an Illumina MiSeq and processed with MiXCR. Overall study outcomes, separate from this receptor: GvH clones turned up in recipient bone marrow, with some appearing earlier in ileal mucosa or blood, a pattern consistent with an intestinal mucosal origin. In patients with donor T cell macrochimerism, the allografts had high GvH to HvG T cell clonal ratios. Early after transplant, peak levels of circulating GvH clones were found to be associated with declines in HvG clones. Conclusions were limited by the relatively low number and heterogeneity of intestinal transplant patients.

Regarding this clone: It has no known antigen specificity. No much larger clone exists at a distance of one base, and base qualities are not known.

Library method: the immunoSEQ multiplex PCR assay. For most patients, high-throughput TCR-beta CDR3 sequencing of genomic DNA was performed by Adaptive Biotechnologies. Per the authors' processing: Adaptive's ImmunoSEQ software was the source of the TCR sequencing data for 15 to 20 patients, while a few other patients were processed with MiXCR and VDJtools. CDR3 nucleotide sequences shared by donor and recipient were removed because the origin of these sequences could not be assigned. To count as alloreactive, a clone needed at least 2-fold expansion over unstimulated cells and a minimum CFSE-low frequency of 0.002% (template counts) or 0.001% (read counts). Mappable clones were those detected in sequenced pre-transplant spleen, lymph node, or MLR CFSE-low populations of the donor or recipient. The cumulative frequency of alloreactive clones was calculated as a percentage of all sequences, weighted by copy number. The table was pulled from immuneACCESS by TCRdb, which kept in-frame rearrangements only. Such tables lose some clones; where checked, under half of the loss comes from unresolved V genes, and the rest has no known cause. The DNA gave D and trimming, while V, J and clone size come from that table. The sample contains about 19,000 clones, roughly 86% of them found a single time. Together, the top ten hold 40% to 60% of the sample.

After transplant, bone marrow was aspirated from the posterior iliac crest or from another site chosen by the physician. In the germline V gene, CDR1 corresponds to SNHLY and CDR2 to FYNNEI. The CDR3 runs 11 amino acids, cysteine and phenylalanine included. The entry retains the CDR3 DNA only, 33 bases that are in frame from base 1. Relative to germline, V is 10 bases shorter and J is 4 bases shorter, with 8 bases between their ends. Sequenced here: bone marrow, sampled about 130 days after transplant. In this chain, TRBV2 is recombined with TRBJ2-1; there is no confident call for the D gene. The TCR originated in a human patient who received an intestinal transplant, so some T cells may come from the graft donor. The DNA sequence is as follows: TGTGCCACCCAGAGGTACAATGAGCAGTTCTTC. Its coded protein is CATQRYNEQFF.